Each of the 26 T cell receptor beta chains below was sequenced from the same sample in a study of cytomegalovirus exposure and HLA in healthy donors. The primer mix had 60 Vbeta and 13 Jbeta primers. Profiling relied on immunoSEQ multiplex PCR, and the TCRdb table lists in-frame clones only, not all of them. The table records 170,000 or so clones, around four fifths of them present only once. Specimen: PBMCs. These receptors were taken from a woman aged 60 to 75 in good health and CMV-seropositive.

This chain joins TRBV6-4 and TRBJ2-3; 10 nucleotides match TRBD2. With V trimmed by 3 bases and J by 3 bases, 6 bases remained unmatched. Germline lookup yields CDR1 MRHNA and CDR2 SNTAGT. CDR3 size: 16 residues. CDR3 amino acids: CASSDLVSGRTDTQYF. DNA for the CDR3: TGTGCCAGCAGTGATTTGGTTAGCGGGAGGACAGATACGCAGTATTTT.

V usage is TRBV10-3 and J usage is TRBJ1-2, with D possibly TRBD1 on 5 matching bases. Trimming took off 2 bases at V and 8 bases at J, with 6 bases between the two ends. This CDR3 has 11 amino acids. The V gene's germline CDR1 is ENHRY and CDR2 SYGVKD. The CDR3 bases are TGTGCCATCAGTGAGAAGGGGGGCTACACCTTC. Amino acids: CAISEKGGYTF.

CDR3: CASGTSGSSHEQYF. The CDR3 DNA is TGTGCCAGCGGAACTAGCGGGAGCAGCCACGAGCAGTACTTC. The chain recombines TRBV6-5 with TRBJ2-5; 11 positions agree with TRBD2. The J call may be wrong; the DNA end is better matched by TRBJ2-7. Germline values: CDR1 MNHEY, CDR2 SVGAGI. This CDR3 has 14 amino acids.

The chain has TRBV29-1 and TRBJ2-3, with 8 bases identical to TRBD2. Germline trimming cut 4 bases from V and 5 bases from J; bases unmatched to any gene: 5. The germline V gene encodes CDR1 SQVTM and CDR2 ANQGSEA. The CDR3 has 13 amino acids. CDR3 in amino acids: CSVAGLAGDTQYF. The CDR3 bases are TGCAGCGTTGCAGGACTAGCTGGAGATACGCAGTATTTT.

CDR3 residues: CASSKVCRGPRDTEAFF. The CDR3, as DNA: TGTGCCAGCAGCAAAGTGTGCAGGGGCCCTAGGGACACTGAAGCTTTCTTT. V usage is TRBV21-1 and J usage is TRBJ1-1; the D call TRBD1 from the table was never checked on the DNA. TRBV21-1 represents a pseudogene. CDR3 length: 17 amino acids.

J is TRBJ1-2 and V is TRBV5-8; 8 positions match TRBD1. V trimming: 7 bases; J trimming: 2 bases; junction bases outside the gene matches: 7. This CDR3 region has 14 residues. Per the germline V gene, CDR1 is SGHTS and CDR2 is YDEGEE. The CDR3 nucleotides are TGTGCCAGCCGATTACAGGGGGGAAACTATGGCTACACCTTC. It is translated as CASRLQGGNYGYTF.

The rearrangement joins TRBV27 to TRBJ1-3; tentatively, D is TRBD1 (5 bases). Trimming removed 8 bases at V and 0 bases at J, with 14 bases between. The germline gives CDR1 MNHEY, CDR2 SMNVEV (reference sequence). CDR3 size: 15 residues. The CDR3 sequence is CASRPTGSSGNTIYF. The CDR3 region has the DNA TGTGCCAGCCGGCCAACAGGCAGCTCTGGAAACACCATATATTTT.

The rearrangement links TRBV18 to TRBJ1-5; 7 bases align to TRBD1. Germline loops: CDR1 KGHSH, CDR2 LQKENI. The length of the CDR3 is 15 residues. Trimming cost V 0 bases and J 9 bases; bases outside gene matches: 8. The CDR3 is CASSPPGRGILPQHF. CDR3 nucleotides: TGTGCCAGCTCACCACCGGGCAGGGGGATACTGCCCCAGCATTTT.

J is TRBJ2-3 and V is TRBV6-1; D not resolved. V lost 0 bases to trimming and J lost 6 bases, with 4 bases between them. The CDR3 is made up of 12 amino acids. Per germline, CDR1 MNHNS and CDR2 SASEGT. In DNA form, the CDR3 reads TGTGCCAGCAGTGAAGCCGGGGATACGCAGTATTTT. Protein product: CASSEAGDTQYF.

Note on this clone: The sample has other DNA sequences that encode this CDR3 too. The rearrangement uses TRBV5-6 and TRBJ2-5; D is possibly TRBD1 (6 bases). Trimming took off 5 bases at V and 10 bases at J, with 24 bases between the two ends. CDR1 is SGHDT, CDR2 YYEEEE, per germline. This CDR3 is 15 amino acids long. The CDR3 nucleotides are TGTGCCAGCAGGGCTTACGGGACACGGGAAGAGGTCCAGTACTTC. This encodes CASRAYGTREEVQYF.

CDR3 loop: CASSISGNEQYF. DNA of the CDR3: TGTGCCAGCAGTATAAGCGGGAACGAGCAGTACTTC. J is TRBJ2-7 and V is TRBV28; TRBD2 aligns across 7 bases. Unmatched junction bases numbered 3, after V lost 5 bases and J lost 5 bases. CDR3 length: 12 amino acids. Germline-derived CDR1 and CDR2 are MDHEN and SYDVKM.

The chain links TRBV9 to TRBJ2-5; weak D call: TRBD2 (7 bases). Germline lookup yields CDR1 SGDLS and CDR2 YYNGEE. The V end lost 4 bases, the J end lost 5 bases, and 15 bases lay between the germline ends. CDR3 length: 14 amino acids. CDR3 in amino acids: CASSKGGGGETQYF. In nucleotides, the CDR3 is TGTGCCAGCAGCAAAGGGGGGGGCGGGGAGACCCAGTACTTC.

The chain employs TRBV11-2 and TRBJ2-2; maybe TRBD1 (5 bases). This CDR3 spans 16 amino acids. V was trimmed by 5 bases and J by 0 bases, leaving 13 bases between them. In germline, CDR1 is SGHAT, CDR2 FQNNGV. CDR3 DNA sequence: TGTGCCAGCAGCCCCAGGGTTTTCGCGAACACCGGGGAGCTGTTTTTT. Residues: CASSPRVFANTGELFF.

This chain links TRBV11-2 with TRBJ2-7, with a weak D call TRBD2 (7 bases). The CDR3 covers 15 residues. Germline V gives CDR1 SGHAT, CDR2 FQNNGV. Trimming pared 0 bases from V and 5 bases from J, leaving 14 bases between. CDR3 in amino acids: CASSLDRGALDEQYF. For the CDR3, the DNA is TGTGCCAGCAGCTTAGATCGGGGGGCTCTTGACGAGCAGTACTTC. The variable domain in full, with the rest retrieved from reference TRBV11-2 and TRBJ2-7, is EAGVAQSPRYKIIEKRQSVAFWCNPISGHATLYWYQQILGQGPKLLIQFQNNGVVDDSQLPKDRFSAERLKGVDSTLKIQPAKLEDSAVYLCASSLDRGALDEQYFGPGTRLTVT.

This clone was detected a few times. This chain joins TRBV5-1 and TRBJ2-7; 10 positions match TRBD2. Germline V lookup: CDR1 SGHRS, CDR2 YFSETQ. The CDR3 consists of 18 residues. V trimming: 0 bases; J trimming: 0 bases; junction bases outside the gene matches: 9. CDR3 in DNA: TGCGCCAGCAGCTTGGAAACTAGCGGGGCCAGGAGCTCCTACGAGCAGTACTTC. Residues: CASSLETSGARSSYEQYF.

V gene TRBV9 combines with J gene TRBJ2-4, with TRBD1 matching over 7 bases. CDR3 length: 16 residues. Germline values: CDR1 SGDLS, CDR2 YYNGEE. V lost 3 bases, J lost 0 bases, and 6 bases stayed unmatched. The CDR3 nucleotides are TGTGCCAGCAGCGAGTGGGACAGCCTAGCCAAAAACATTCAGTACTTC. Translated: CASSEWDSLAKNIQYF.

The V gene is TRBV7-6, the J gene TRBJ1-5, with D possibly being TRBD1 (6 bases). Per germline, CDR1 SGHVS and CDR2 FNYEAQ. The V gene lost 3 bases and the J gene lost 1 base, with 16 bases spanning the gap. The CDR3 contains 17 residues. The CDR3 DNA is TGTGCCAGCAGCTTTTACCCAGGGGAACGGAGCAATCAGCCCCAGCATTTT. Amino acids: CASSFYPGERSNQPQHF.

The J gene is TRBJ2-7, the V gene TRBV30, with 8 bases identical to TRBD2. CDR1 and CDR2 from the germline V gene are GTSNPN and SVGIG (reference sequence). The trim removed 0 bases at V and 7 bases at J, leaving 5 bases unmatched. The CDR3 covers 13 residues. This chain's CDR3 is CAWSVARGGEQYF. CDR3 DNA: TGTGCCTGGAGTGTAGCCCGGGGGGGGGAGCAGTACTTC.

The sample holds a few counts of this clone. The chain is built from TRBV30 and TRBJ1-2, with D possibly TRBD1 on 5 matching bases. This CDR3 is 16 amino acids long. Germline CDR1 and CDR2: GTSNPN and SVGIG (reference sequence). V lost 0 bases and J lost 3, with 17 bases in between. The CDR3 sequence: CAWSVRGGTIDYGYTF. The CDR3 bases are TGTGCCTGGAGTGTACGGGGAGGGACTATCGACTATGGCTACACCTTC.

Turning to this clone: This same CDR3 is encoded by further DNA sequences in the sample. The chain uses TRBV7-2 and TRBJ2-3; TRBD1 aligns across 7 bases. This CDR3 is 15 amino acids long. The J segment lost 0 bases and the V segment lost 1 base, leaving 1 base of the junction unmatched. CDR1 is SGHTA, CDR2 FQGNSA, per germline. The CDR3 nucleotides read TGTGCCAGCAGCTTAGAGGGACAGAGCACAGATACGCAGTATTTT. Translation: CASSLEGQSTDTQYF.

Comment on this clone: This sample includes further DNA sequences coding for the same CDR3. This rearrangement joins TRBV5-1 to TRBJ1-2; 9 nucleotides match TRBD1. J gave up 11 bases and V 7 bases, and 12 bases lay outside the gene matches. Germline lookup yields CDR1 SGHRS and CDR2 YFSETQ. This CDR3 region has 13 residues. The CDR3 nucleotides read TGCGCCAGCCGCCCCTGGGACAGGGAAGGTTACACCTTC. It encodes CASRPWDREGYTF.

CDR3 residues: CSVAQTNTEAFF. The CDR3 region has the DNA TGCAGCGTTGCCCAGACAAACACTGAAGCTTTCTTT. The gene calls are TRBV29-1 and TRBJ1-1; D is ambiguous. The V and J ends lost 4 bases and 2 bases respectively, with 8 bases between them. In germline, CDR1 is SQVTM, CDR2 ANQGSEA. The CDR3 sequence is 12 residues long.

This chain joins TRBV9 and TRBJ1-1; D is ambiguous. The ends were cut back, 2 bases at V and 7 bases at J, with 12 bases in the middle. Germline V gene data show CDR1 as SGDLS and CDR2 as YYNGEE. The CDR3 extends over 13 amino acids. In nucleotides, the CDR3 is TGTGCCAGCAGCGTCGACCCACGAGGTGAAGCTTTCTTT. Its protein is CASSVDPRGEAFF.

The V gene is TRBV19, the J gene TRBJ2-5, with 8 bases lining up with TRBD2. Per germline, CDR1 LNHDA and CDR2 SQIVND (reference sequence). The J segment lost 5 bases and the V segment lost 4 bases, leaving 12 bases of the junction unmatched. This CDR3 comprises 16 residues. The CDR3 nucleotides read TGTGCCAGTAGTACTGCCCTCGGGGGGGTATGGGAGACCCAGTACTTC. The encoded protein is CASSTALGGVWETQYF.

A single count supports this clone. This chain uses TRBV11-2 with TRBJ2-5; 7 bases are shared with TRBD2. The J call is uncertain, as TRBJ2-7 better fits the DNA end. The CDR3 length is 16 residues. CDR1 and CDR2 (germline): SGHAT, FQNNGV. In nucleotides, the CDR3 is TGTGCCAGCAGCTTAGCGGGGGGAGGCCGGACATACGAGCAGTACTTC. Its protein product is CASSLAGGGRTYEQYF.

CDR3 protein: CASRLPRGNYGYTF. CDR3 sequence (DNA): TGTGCCAGCAGATTACCAAGGGGGAACTATGGCTACACCTTC. The rearrangement uses TRBV7-2 and TRBJ1-2; tentatively, D is TRBD1 (6 bases). CDR1 and CDR2 from the germline V gene are SGHTA and FQGNSA. Trimming stripped 6 bases from V and 2 bases from J, with 13 bases between. The length of the CDR3 is 14 residues. Together with reference TRBV7-2 and TRBJ1-2, the CDR3 gives the full variable domain: GAGVSQSPSNKVTEKGKDVELRCDPISGHTALYWYRQSLGQGLEFLIYFQGNSAPDKSGLPSDRFSAERTGGSVSTLTIQRTQQEDSAVYLCASRLPRGNYGYTFGSGTRLTVV.